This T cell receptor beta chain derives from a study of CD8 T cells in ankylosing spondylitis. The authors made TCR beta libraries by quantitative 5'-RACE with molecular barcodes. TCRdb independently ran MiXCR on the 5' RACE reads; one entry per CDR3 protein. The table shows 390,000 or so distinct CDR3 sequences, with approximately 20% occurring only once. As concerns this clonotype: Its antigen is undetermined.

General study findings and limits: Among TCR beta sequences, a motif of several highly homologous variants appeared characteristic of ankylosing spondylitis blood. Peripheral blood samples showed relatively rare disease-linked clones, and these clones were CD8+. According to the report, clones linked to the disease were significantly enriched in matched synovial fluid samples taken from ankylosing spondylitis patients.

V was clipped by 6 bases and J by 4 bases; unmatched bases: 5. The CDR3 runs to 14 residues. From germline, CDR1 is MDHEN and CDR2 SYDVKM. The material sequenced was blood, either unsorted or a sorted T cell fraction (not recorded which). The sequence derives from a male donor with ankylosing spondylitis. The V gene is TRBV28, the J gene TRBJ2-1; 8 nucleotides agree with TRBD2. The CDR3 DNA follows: TGTGCCAGCAGGAGCGGGAGATGGTACAATGAGCAGTTCTTC. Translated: CASRSGRWYNEQFF.